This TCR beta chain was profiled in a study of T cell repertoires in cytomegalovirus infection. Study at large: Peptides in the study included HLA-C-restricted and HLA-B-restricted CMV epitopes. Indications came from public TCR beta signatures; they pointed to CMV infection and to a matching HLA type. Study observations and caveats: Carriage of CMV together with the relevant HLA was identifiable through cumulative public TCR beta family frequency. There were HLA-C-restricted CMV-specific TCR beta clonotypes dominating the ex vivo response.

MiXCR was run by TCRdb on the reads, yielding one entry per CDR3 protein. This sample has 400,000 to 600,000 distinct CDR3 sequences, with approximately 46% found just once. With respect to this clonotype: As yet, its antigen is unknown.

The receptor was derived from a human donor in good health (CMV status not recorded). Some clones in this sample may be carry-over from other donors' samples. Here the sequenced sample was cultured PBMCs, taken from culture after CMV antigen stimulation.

CDR3 nucleotides: TGCAGTGCTCGACGGGGGTCTGAGCAGTTCTTC. It codes for CSARRGSEQFF. This chain joins TRBV20-1 and TRBJ2-1, with D maybe TRBD2 (6 bases). Germline V gives CDR1 DFQATT, CDR2 SNEGSKA (reference sequence). The CDR3 runs to 11 residues. Trimming pared 5 bases from V and 9 bases from J, leaving 11 bases between.